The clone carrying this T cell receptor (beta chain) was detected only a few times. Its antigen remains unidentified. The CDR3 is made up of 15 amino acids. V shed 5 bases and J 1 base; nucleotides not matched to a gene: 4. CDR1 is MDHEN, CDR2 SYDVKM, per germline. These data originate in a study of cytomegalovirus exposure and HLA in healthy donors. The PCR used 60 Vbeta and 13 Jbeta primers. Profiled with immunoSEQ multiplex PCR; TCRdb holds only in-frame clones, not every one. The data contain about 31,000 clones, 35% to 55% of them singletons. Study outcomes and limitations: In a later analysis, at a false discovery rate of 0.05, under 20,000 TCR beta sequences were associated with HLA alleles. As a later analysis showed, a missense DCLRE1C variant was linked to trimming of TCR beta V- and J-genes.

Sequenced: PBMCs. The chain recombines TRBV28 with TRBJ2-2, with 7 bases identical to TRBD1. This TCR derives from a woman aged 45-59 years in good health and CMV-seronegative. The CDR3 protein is CASSPGTENTGELFF. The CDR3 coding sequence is TGTGCCAGCAGTCCCGGGACAGAGAACACCGGGGAGCTGTTTTTT.